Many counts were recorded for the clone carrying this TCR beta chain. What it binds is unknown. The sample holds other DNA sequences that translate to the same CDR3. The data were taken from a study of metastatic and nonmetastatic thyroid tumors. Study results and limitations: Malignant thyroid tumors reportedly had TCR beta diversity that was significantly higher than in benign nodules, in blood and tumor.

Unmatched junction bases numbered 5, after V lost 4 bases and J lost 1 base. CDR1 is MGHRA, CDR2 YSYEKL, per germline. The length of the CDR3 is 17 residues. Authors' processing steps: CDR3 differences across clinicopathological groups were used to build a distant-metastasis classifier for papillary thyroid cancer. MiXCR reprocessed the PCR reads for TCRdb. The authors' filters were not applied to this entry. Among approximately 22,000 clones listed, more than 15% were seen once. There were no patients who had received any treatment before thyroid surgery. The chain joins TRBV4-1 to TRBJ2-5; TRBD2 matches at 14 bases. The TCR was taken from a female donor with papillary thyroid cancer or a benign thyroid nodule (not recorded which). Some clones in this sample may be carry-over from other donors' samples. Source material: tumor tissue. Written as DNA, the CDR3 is TGCGCCAGCAGCCGCCCGACTAGCGGGGGGGCCCAAGAGACCCAGTACTTC. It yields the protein CASSRPTSGGAQETQYF.